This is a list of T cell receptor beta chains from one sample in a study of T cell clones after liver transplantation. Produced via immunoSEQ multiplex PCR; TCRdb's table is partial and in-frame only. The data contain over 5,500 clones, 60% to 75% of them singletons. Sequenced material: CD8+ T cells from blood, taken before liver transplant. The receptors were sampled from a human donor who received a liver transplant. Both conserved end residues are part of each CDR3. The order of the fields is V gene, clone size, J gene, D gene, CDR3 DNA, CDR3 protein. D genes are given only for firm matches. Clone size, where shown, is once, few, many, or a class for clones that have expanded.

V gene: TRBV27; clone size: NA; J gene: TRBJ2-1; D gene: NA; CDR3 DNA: TGTGCCAGCCGGAATGGCCTTTCCTACAATGAGCAGTTCTTC; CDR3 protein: CASRNGLSYNEQFF
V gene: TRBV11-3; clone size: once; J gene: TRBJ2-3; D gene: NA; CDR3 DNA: TGTGCCAGCAGCTTAGTAGGAAATGGGGATACGCAGTATTTT; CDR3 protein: CASSLVGNGDTQYF
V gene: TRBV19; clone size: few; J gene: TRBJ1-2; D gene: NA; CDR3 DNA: TGTGCCAGTAGTCCCTCTGGGGGCAGTAACTATGGCTACACCTTC; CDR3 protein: CASSPSGGSNYGYTF
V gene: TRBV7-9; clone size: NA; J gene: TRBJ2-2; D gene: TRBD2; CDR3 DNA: TGTGCCAGCAGCCCCCGAGAGACTAGCAGCACCGGGGAGCTGTTTTTT; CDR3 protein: CASSPRETSSTGELFF
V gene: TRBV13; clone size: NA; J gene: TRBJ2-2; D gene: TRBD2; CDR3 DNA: TGTGCCAGCAGCCCCCAGGTGGCCCGGGAGGGTTACACCGGGGAGCTGTTTTTT; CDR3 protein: CASSPQVAREGYTGELFF
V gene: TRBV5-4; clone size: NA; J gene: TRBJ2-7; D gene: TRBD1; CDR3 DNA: TGTGCCTACGGACAGGTCCTCGAGCAGTACTTC; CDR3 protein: CAYGQVLEQYF
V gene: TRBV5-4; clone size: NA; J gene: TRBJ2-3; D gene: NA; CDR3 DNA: TGTGCCAGCAGCTTGGGCGGGGCCAGCACAGATACGCAGTATTTT; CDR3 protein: CASSLGGASTDTQYF
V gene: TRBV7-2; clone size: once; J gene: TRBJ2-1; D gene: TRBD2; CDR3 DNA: TGTGCCAGCAGCTCCTTGGGGGGGAGCTCCTACAATGAGCAGTTCTTC; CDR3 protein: CASSSLGGSSYNEQFF
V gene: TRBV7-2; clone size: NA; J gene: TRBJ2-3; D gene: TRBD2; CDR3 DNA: TGTGCCAGCAGCTTACTAGCGGCTAGCACAGATACGCAGTATTTT; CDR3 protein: CASSLLAASTDTQYF
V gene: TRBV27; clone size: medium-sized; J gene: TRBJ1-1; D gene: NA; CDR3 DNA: TGTGCCAGCAGTTTATCGGGCAGAGAAGCTTTCTTT; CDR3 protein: CASSLSGREAFF
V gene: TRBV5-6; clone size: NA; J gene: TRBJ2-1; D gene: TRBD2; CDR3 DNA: TGTGCCAGCAGCACACCGGGACTAGCGGCCAATGAGCAGTTCTTC; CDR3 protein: CASSTPGLAANEQFF
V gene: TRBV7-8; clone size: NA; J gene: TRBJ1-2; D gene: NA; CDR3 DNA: TGTGCCAGCAGCTTAGACGATACGGGACAATCGGGCTACACCTTC; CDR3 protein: CASSLDDTGQSGYTF
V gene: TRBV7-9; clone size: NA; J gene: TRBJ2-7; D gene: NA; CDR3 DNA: TGTGCCAGCAGCTTAGCGGCGAGCTACGAGCAGTACTTC; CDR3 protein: CASSLAASYEQYF
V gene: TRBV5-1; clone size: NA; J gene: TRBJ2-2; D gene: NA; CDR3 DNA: TGCGCCAGCAGCCCAGCTCAGGGAGACACCGGGGAGCTGTTTTTT; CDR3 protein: CASSPAQGDTGELFF
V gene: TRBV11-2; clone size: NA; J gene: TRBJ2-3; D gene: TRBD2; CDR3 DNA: TGTGCCAGCAGCTTCAATGGGGTATTAGCGGGGGAAGATACGCAGTATTTT; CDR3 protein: CASSFNGVLAGEDTQYF
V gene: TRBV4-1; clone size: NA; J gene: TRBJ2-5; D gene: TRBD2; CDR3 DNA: TGCGCCAGCAGCAAGGGACTAGCGGGACCTACGGAGACCCAGTACTTC; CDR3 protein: CASSKGLAGPTETQYF
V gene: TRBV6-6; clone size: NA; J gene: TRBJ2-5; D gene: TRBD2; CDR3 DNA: TGTGCCAGCAGTTACGGGGCGGGGGTAGAGACCCAGTACTTC; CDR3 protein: CASSYGAGVETQYF
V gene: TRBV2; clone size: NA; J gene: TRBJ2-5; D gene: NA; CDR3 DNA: TGTGCCAGCAGTGTGCAGGAAGATGGGGGGGCTACGGAGACCCAGTACTTC; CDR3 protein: CASSVQEDGGATETQYF
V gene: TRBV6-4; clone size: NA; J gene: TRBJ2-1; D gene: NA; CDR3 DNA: TGTGCCAGCAGTGACGGGGTCTTATTGTGCTACAATGAGCAGTTCTTC; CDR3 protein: CASSDGVLLCYNEQFF
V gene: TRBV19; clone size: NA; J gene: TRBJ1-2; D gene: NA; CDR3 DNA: TGTGCCAGTAGTAACAGAGGCGTGGGAGGCTACACCTTC; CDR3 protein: CASSNRGVGGYTF
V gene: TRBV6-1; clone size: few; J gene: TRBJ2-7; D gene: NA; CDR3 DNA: TGTGCCAGCAGTGAATTTGGGGGGGCCCCGGCCTACGAGCAGTACTTC; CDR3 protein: CASSEFGGAPAYEQYF
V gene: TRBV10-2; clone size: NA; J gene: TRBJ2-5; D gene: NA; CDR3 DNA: TGCGCCAGCAGTGTAGTCCATCAAGAGACCCAGTACTTC; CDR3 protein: CASSVVHQETQYF
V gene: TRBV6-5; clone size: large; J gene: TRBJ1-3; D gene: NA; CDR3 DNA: TGTGCCAGCAGCCCCGGGGGGGCGGACACCATATATTTT; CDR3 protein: CASSPGGADTIYF
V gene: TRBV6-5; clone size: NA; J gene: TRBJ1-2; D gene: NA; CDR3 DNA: TGTGCCAGCAGCCTTAACCCGGGTAACTATGGCTACACCTTC; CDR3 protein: CASSLNPGNYGYTF
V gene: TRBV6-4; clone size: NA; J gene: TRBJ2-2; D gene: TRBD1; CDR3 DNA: TGTGCCAGCAGTGGGACAGGACCCACCGGGGAGCTGTTTTTT; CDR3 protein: CASSGTGPTGELFF
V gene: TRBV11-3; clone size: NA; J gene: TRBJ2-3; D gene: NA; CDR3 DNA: TGTGCCAGCAGCTTAGATCCGATGGATACGCAGTATTTT; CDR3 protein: CASSLDPMDTQYF
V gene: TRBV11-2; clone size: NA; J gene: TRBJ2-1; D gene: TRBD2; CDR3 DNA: TGTGCCAGCAGCTCCGGACTAGCGGGAGGATTCCACAATGAGCAGTTCTTC; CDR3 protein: CASSSGLAGGFHNEQFF
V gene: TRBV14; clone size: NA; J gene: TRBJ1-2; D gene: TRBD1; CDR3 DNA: TGTGCCAGCAGCCAAGGACAGGGGGCCAACTATGGCTACACCTTC; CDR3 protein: CASSQGQGANYGYTF
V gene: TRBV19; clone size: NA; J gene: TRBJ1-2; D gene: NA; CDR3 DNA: TGTGCCAGTAGTCCCGCGGGGAGGACATTTGCTTATGGCTACACCTTC; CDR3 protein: CASSPAGRTFAYGYTF
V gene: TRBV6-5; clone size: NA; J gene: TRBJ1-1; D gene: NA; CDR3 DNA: TGTGCCAGCAGTCCCAATGACAGGAACACTGAAGCTTTCTTT; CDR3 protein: CASSPNDRNTEAFF
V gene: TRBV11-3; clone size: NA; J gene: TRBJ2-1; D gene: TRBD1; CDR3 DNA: TGTGCCAGCAGAGCAGGGGGCGGTGAGCAGTTCTTC; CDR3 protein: CASRAGGGEQFF
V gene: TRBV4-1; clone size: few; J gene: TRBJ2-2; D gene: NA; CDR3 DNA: TGCGCCAGCAGCCAAGAGGGAGGTTCGAACACCGGGGAGCTGTTTTTT; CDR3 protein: CASSQEGGSNTGELFF
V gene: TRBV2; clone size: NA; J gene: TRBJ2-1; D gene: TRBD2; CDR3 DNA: TGTGCCATCCTAGACCAGCGGGGGGGGGCCTACAATGAGCAGTTCTTC; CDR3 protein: CAILDQRGGAYNEQFF
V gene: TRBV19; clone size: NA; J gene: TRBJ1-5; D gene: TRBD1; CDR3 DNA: TGTGCCAGCTCGACAGGGGTTAGCAATCAGCCCCAGCATTTT; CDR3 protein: CASSTGVSNQPQHF
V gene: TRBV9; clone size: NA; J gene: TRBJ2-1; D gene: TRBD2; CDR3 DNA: TGTGCCAGCAGCGTCCAGCGGGAGTGGGGTTTGAATGAGCAGTTCTTC; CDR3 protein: CASSVQREWGLNEQFF
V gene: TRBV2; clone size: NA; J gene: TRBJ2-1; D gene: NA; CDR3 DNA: TGTGCCAAGGGGGACTCTACAAATGAGCAGTTCTTC; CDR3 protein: CAKGDSTNEQFF
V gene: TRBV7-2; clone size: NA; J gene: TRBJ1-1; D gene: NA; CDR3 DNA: TGTGCCAGCAGTGACAGAGAGTTCCTGTTGAACACTGAAGCTTTCTTT; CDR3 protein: CASSDREFLLNTEAFF
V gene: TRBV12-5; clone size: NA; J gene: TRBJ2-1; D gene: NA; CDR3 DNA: TGTGCTAGTGGGCGGGACTCCTACAATGAGCAGTTCTTC; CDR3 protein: CASGRDSYNEQFF
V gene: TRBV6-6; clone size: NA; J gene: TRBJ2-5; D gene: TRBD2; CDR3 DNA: TGTGCCAGCAGTTACTCGGAAATAGCGGGAGAGACCCAGTACTTC; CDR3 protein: CASSYSEIAGETQYF
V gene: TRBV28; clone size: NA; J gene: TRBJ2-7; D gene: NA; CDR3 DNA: TGTGCCAGCAGTTTAGGGGGGGGCGGAGAGCAGTACTTC; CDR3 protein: CASSLGGGGEQYF
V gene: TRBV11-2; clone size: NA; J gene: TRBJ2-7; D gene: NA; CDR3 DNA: TGTGCCAGCAGCTTACTACCGAAAACTGGGCAGTACTTC; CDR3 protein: CASSLLPKTGQYF
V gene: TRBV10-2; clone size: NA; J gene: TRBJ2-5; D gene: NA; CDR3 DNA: TGCGCCAGCAGTAAGGGGGAAGAACAAGAGACCCAGTACTTC; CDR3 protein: CASSKGEEQETQYF
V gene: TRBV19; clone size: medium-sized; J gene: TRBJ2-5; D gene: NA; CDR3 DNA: TGTGCCAGTAGTATAGAGGTCCGGGGATGGCAGACCCAGTACTTC; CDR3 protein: CASSIEVRGWQTQYF
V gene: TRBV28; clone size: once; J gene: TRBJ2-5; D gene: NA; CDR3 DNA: TGTGCCAGCTCTGAGGCCGACAGCCGGGAGACCCAGTACTTC; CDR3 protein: CASSEADSRETQYF
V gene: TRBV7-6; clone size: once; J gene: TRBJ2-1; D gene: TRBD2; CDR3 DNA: TGTGCCAGCAGCTTAGGACTAGCGGGGGGGCTACACAATGAGCAGTTCTTC; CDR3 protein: CASSLGLAGGLHNEQFF
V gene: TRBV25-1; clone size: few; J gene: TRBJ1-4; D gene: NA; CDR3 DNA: TGTGCCAGCAATGGGGGGCCCTTGGCTAATGAAAAACTGTTTTTT; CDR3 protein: CASNGGPLANEKLFF
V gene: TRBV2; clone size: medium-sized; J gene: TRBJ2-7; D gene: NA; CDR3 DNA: TGTGCCAGCAGTGAAGAGCCAGGAGCATACTACGAGCAGTACTTC; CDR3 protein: CASSEEPGAYYEQYF
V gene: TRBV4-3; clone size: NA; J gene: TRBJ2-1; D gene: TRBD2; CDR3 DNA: TGCGCCAGCAGCCAAGGTCTAGCGGGGTACAATGAGCAGTTCTTC; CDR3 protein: CASSQGLAGYNEQFF
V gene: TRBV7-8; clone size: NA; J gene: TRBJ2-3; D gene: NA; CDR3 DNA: TGTGCCAGCAGCTTAGGGGCAGGAAGGGGGACAGATACGCAGTATTTT; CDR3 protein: CASSLGAGRGTDTQYF